This record looks at one T cell receptor (beta chain) sequence and its context. The length of the CDR3 is 15 residues. Germline loops: CDR1 MNHNY, CDR2 SVGAGI (reference sequence). Germline trimming cut 5 bases from V and 0 bases from J; bases unmatched to any gene: 1. As originally analysed: Scientists estimated how many nucleated cells there were by amplifying reference gene primers. Data came from immunoSEQ multiplex PCR; TCRdb stores just in-frame clones and leaves some out. D and trimming were read from the DNA, whereas the V and J calls and clone size are those reported in that table. Of about 83,000 clones listed, roughly 90% were seen once; the top ten hold 15% to 20%. The source of the sample is a study of blood T cell repertoires in COVID-19. The wider study: Collection of acute and convalescent COVID-19 samples took place in the United States, Italy and Spain. PBMCs, B-cell-depleted T cells, or T cells were the source of the cDNA or gDNA that made up the material.

The TCR originated in a woman aged 80 or over with active or convalescent COVID-19. The chain carries TRBV6-6 and TRBJ1-6, with 7 bases matching TRBD1. The sequencing sample was made of peripheral blood. Written as DNA, the CDR3 is TGTGCCAGCAGTAACAGGGGCTCCTATAATTCACCCCTCCACTTT. Translation gives CASSNRGSYNSPLHF.